This TCR beta chain came from a study of T cells in Graves' hyperthyroidism and ophthalmopathy. From RNA transcripts, TCR beta CDR3 regions were amplified. HTBI primers were employed in a first-round RT-PCR of the TCR CDR3. TCRdb processed the multiplex PCR reads anew with MiXCR; each CDR3 protein has one entry. The sample carries hundreds of thousands of distinct CDR3 sequences, 45% recorded once. Germline assignment: CDR1 SQVTM and CDR2 ANQGSEA. The CDR3 has 14 amino acids. After removal of 6 bases from V and 9 bases from J, the junction contained 17 bases not matched to a gene. As for this clonotype: A much larger clonotype is one base distant, so this may be a read error.

On the basis of clinical symptoms, serum thyroxine and TRAb, thyroid ultrasound and orbital computed tomography, diagnoses were made. The clonotype was recovered from an adult man with Graves' disease, either hyperthyroidism or ophthalmopathy (not recorded which). Sample: peripheral blood or thyroid tissue (not recorded which). This chain links TRBV29-1 with TRBJ2-7; 7 bases align to TRBD1. The CDR3 DNA reads as TGCAGCGTGGGAAGGGACAGCCAACCACGAGGGCAGTACTTC. It encodes CSVGRDSQPRGQYF.